These 8 T cell receptor beta chains were all obtained from the same sample, sequenced in a study of blood T cell repertoires in COVID-19 (TCRdb year 2020). The library was obtained by the immunoSEQ multiplex PCR assay. The clones in this table, taken by TCRdb from immuneACCESS, are in-frame only. Not every clone is retained; where verified, under half of the shortfall comes from an unresolved V gene, and the cause of the rest is unknown. The sample yields tens of thousands of clones; less than 85% were counted once. The leading ten clones occupy about 15% of the sample. The sample taken for sequencing was peripheral blood. These TCRs come from a man between 65 and 79 years old with active or convalescent COVID-19.

The chain is built from TRBV10-3 and TRBJ1-3, with 7 bases fitting TRBD1. Germline assignment: CDR1 ENHRY and CDR2 SYGVKD. CDR3 length equals 12 residues. V lost 11 bases and J lost 5; bases outside the gene matches: 6. The CDR3 nucleotides read TGTGCCGTTGGGACAGCTAGAAACACCATATATTTT. Protein product: CAVGTARNTIYF.

The rearrangement links TRBV19 to TRBJ1-5, with 7 positions matching TRBD1. In germline, CDR1 is LNHDA, CDR2 SQIVND (reference sequence). CDR3 length equals 16 residues. After removal of 3 bases from V and 0 bases from J, the junction contained 5 bases not matched to a gene. This CDR3 is CASSIPRDSSNQPQHF. The CDR3 DNA is TGTGCCAGTAGTATTCCACGGGACAGTAGCAATCAGCCCCAGCATTTT.

The J gene is TRBJ2-7, the V gene TRBV11-3, with 8 bases that match TRBD1. This CDR3 has 14 amino acids. V was clipped by 5 bases and J by 7 bases; unmatched bases: 10. Per the germline V gene, CDR1 is SGHNT and CDR2 is YENEEA. This CDR3 reads CASSVGQGLGEQYF. CDR3 DNA sequence: TGTGCCAGCAGCGTCGGACAGGGATTGGGTGAGCAGTACTTC.

The chain links TRBV6-5 to TRBJ1-4; 8 bases line up with TRBD1. CDR1 is MNHEY, CDR2 SVGAGI, per germline. The CDR3 has 14 amino acids. J was trimmed by 8 bases and V by 7 bases; bases with no gene match: 9. The CDR3 protein is CASTSGTGHEKLFF. CDR3 sequence (DNA): TGTGCCAGCACCTCCGGGACAGGCCACGAAAAACTGTTTTTT.

This chain uses TRBV12-3 or TRBV12-4 with TRBJ2-1; TRBD1 agrees at 7 bases. Unmatched junction bases numbered 6, after V lost 6 bases and J lost 10 bases. CDR3 length equals 12 residues. The CDR3: CASRNDRDEQFF. DNA for the CDR3: TGTGCCAGCAGGAATGACAGGGACGAGCAGTTCTTC.

The genes are TRBV21-1 and TRBJ2-5; the D call of TRBD1 is as the table states it, not checked on the DNA. TRBV21-1 corresponds to a pseudogene. This CDR3 contains 16 residues. Written as DNA, the CDR3 is TGTGCCAGAGAGTGGGGTTGGGACAGGTCCCAAGAGACCCAGTACTTC. Translation gives CAREWGWDRSQETQYF.

This clone has a handful of counts. V is TRBV30 and J is TRBJ2-2, with 8 positions matching TRBD1. The ends lost 5 bases at V and 6 bases at J; junction bases unmatched: 8. The CDR3 has 14 amino acids. The germline V gene encodes CDR1 GTSNPN and CDR2 SVGIG (reference sequence). The CDR3 nucleotides are TGTGCCTGGGAGGGTACAGGGGGAGCCGGGGAGCTGTTTTTT. It encodes CAWEGTGGAGELFF.

V usage is TRBV4-2 and J usage is TRBJ1-3, with a tentative D call TRBD1 (6 bases). The CDR3 is made up of 17 amino acids. V lost 7 bases, J lost 3 bases, and 22 bases lay in between. In germline, CDR1 is LGHNA, CDR2 YNFKEQ. Written as DNA, the CDR3 is TGTGCCAGCACCCTCACTGCGGGGGGCGATCTTGGAAACACCATATATTTT. It encodes CASTLTAGGDLGNTIYF.